This TCR beta chain was recovered during a study of blood T cell repertoires in COVID-19. Overall study context: Acute-phase and convalescent COVID-19 samples originated in the United States, Italy and Spain. The cDNA or gDNA used as material had been derived from T cells, B-cell-depleted T cells, or PBMCs.

The study recruited people aged roughly 18 to 89 years across approximately 24 US areas. In the authors' methods: Nucleated cell number was recorded as an estimate derived from reference gene primer amplification. Some clones are missing from TCRdb's copy, which holds only in-frame ones; the method was immunoSEQ multiplex PCR. V and J calls and clone size are as listed in that table; D and trimming were resolved from the DNA. The sample records approximately 200,000 clones, 80% to 90% being singletons. In germline, CDR1 is KGHDR, CDR2 SFDVKD. The V gene lost 12 bases and the J gene lost 5 bases, with 18 bases spanning the gap. There are 13 residues in the CDR3.

The V gene is TRBV24-1, the J gene TRBJ1-1; maybe TRBD1 (6 bases). This TCR was recovered from a woman younger than 45 who had been exposed to COVID-19. The specimen was PBMCs or T cells enriched from blood (not recorded which). The CDR3 DNA sequence: TGTGCCCCCCTAAGGGGGATACGGACTGAAGCTTTCTTT. This encodes CAPLRGIRTEAFF.